This TCR beta chain comes out of a study of T cell changes during pregnancy in multiple sclerosis. Sequencing used immunoSEQ multiplex PCR; TCRdb keeps in-frame clones, though not all of them. Among under 50,000 clones, 80% to 90% were seen once, and the ten largest hold about 1.2%. J was trimmed by 4 bases and V by 4 bases; bases with no gene match: 16. Germline CDR1 and CDR2: MNHEY and SMNVEV (reference sequence). This CDR3 has 17 residues. The receptor's source is a female donor with multiple sclerosis, enrolled in a pregnancy study. The sequencing used CD4+ T cells from peripheral blood mononuclear cells, collected after pregnancy. This sequence joins TRBV27 and TRBJ2-7; TRBD2 matches 7 bases. The CDR3 here is CASSSSRGVGRGYEQYF. Written as DNA, the CDR3 is TGTGCCAGCAGTTCCTCCCGAGGTGTAGGGAGGGGATACGAGCAGTACTTC.